These 18 T cell receptor beta chains were sequenced from one sample in a study of OX40 agonist ivuxolimab in advanced cancers. Sequencing was performed with immunoSEQ multiplex PCR; in TCRdb, only in-frame clones are kept and a portion is missing. This sample carries nearly 20,000 clones, 80% to 90% of them seen once, and the ten largest clones take around 21%. This specimen was CD4+ or CD8+ T cells sorted from blood, taken in a trial of the OX40 agonist ivuxolimab. The receptors shown here come from an adult with an advanced solid tumor such as melanoma, head and neck, liver or kidney cancer.

This clone was observed a handful of times. The chain combines TRBV5-4 with TRBJ2-3; D remains unclear. The CDR3 is made up of 14 amino acids. The germline gives CDR1 SGHNT, CDR2 YYREEE (reference sequence). V lost 0 bases to trimming and J lost 3 bases, with 8 bases between them. CDR3 amino acids: CASSLERATDTQYF. In DNA form, the CDR3 reads TGTGCCAGCAGCTTGGAAAGGGCAACAGATACGCAGTATTTT.

The chain recombines TRBV27 with TRBJ2-1, with D hard to call. Trimming removed 6 bases from V and 5 bases from J, with 8 bases in between. CDR3 length: 12 residues. Per germline, CDR1 MNHEY and CDR2 SMNVEV (reference sequence). CDR3 nucleotide sequence: TGTGCCAGCAGCCACGAGGACAATGAGCAGTTCTTC. Amino acid sequence: CASSHEDNEQFF.

The V call is TRBV28, the J call TRBJ1-1, with TRBD1 matching over 7 bases. Germline V lookup: CDR1 MDHEN, CDR2 SYDVKM. Losses at the gene ends were 6 bases for V and 4 bases for J; bases not matched to a gene: 5. The CDR3 consists of 13 residues. This CDR3 reads CASSTGEVTEAFF. CDR3 nucleotide sequence: TGTGCCAGCAGCACAGGGGAAGTCACTGAAGCTTTCTTT.

The chain has TRBV28 and TRBJ1-2, with D maybe TRBD1 (5 bases). Looked up from germline, CDR1 is MDHEN and CDR2 is SYDVKM. V was trimmed by 6 bases and J by 3 bases, leaving 14 bases between them. The length of the CDR3 is 14 residues. CDR3 nucleotides: TGTGCCAGCAGGGGTCCCTGGGGGGACTATGGCTACACCTTC. It specifies CASRGPWGDYGYTF.

The V gene is TRBV4-2, the J gene TRBJ1-5; 8 nucleotides align to TRBD1. V lost 3 bases and J lost 5; bases outside the gene matches: 6. Germline V gives CDR1 LGHNA, CDR2 YNFKEQ. This CDR3 contains 15 residues. As DNA, the CDR3 is TGTGCCAGCAGCCAGTTGGACAGGGAAGATCAGCCCCAGCATTTT. This sequence encodes CASSQLDREDQPQHF.

This chain connects TRBV20-1 to TRBJ2-2; D is ambiguous. Trimming took off 3 bases at V and 7 bases at J, with 6 bases between the two ends. Looked up from germline, CDR1 is DFQATT and CDR2 is SNEGSKA (reference sequence). This CDR3 is 11 amino acids long. For the CDR3, the DNA is TGCAGTGCTAGGGTGGGCGGGGAGCTGTTTTTT. It is translated as CSARVGGELFF.

V is TRBV9 and J is TRBJ2-1; 8 bases line up with TRBD2. This CDR3 is built from 17 residues. Germline CDR1 is SGDLS and CDR2 is YYNGEE. After removal of 0 bases from V and 0 bases from J, the junction contained 5 bases not matched to a gene. CDR3 protein: CASSVDWGTSSYNEQFF. In nucleotides, the CDR3 is TGTGCCAGCAGCGTAGATTGGGGGACTAGCTCCTACAATGAGCAGTTCTTC. The full variable domain, completed using reference TRBV9 and TRBJ2-1, is DSGVTQTPKHLITATGQRVTLRCSPRSGDLSVYWYQQSLDQGLQFLIQYYNGEERAKGNILERFSAQQFPDLHSELNLSSLELGDSALYFCASSVDWGTSSYNEQFFGPGTRLTVL.

V usage is TRBV5-1 and J usage is TRBJ1-6; D gene ambiguous. V lost 5 bases, J lost 7 bases, and 13 bases lay in between. This CDR3 is 14 amino acids long. Germline V lookup: CDR1 SGHRS, CDR2 YFSETQ. The CDR3 reads CASSPEGRNSPLHF. The CDR3 DNA reads as TGCGCCAGCAGTCCCGAAGGACGGAATTCACCCCTCCACTTT.

This chain links TRBV7-6 with TRBJ1-2; D is uncertain. The CDR3 extends over 14 amino acids. V dropped 4 bases and J dropped 2 bases, with 11 bases sitting between them. Per germline, CDR1 SGHVS and CDR2 FNYEAQ. CDR3 loop: CASSSLAGNYGYTF. CDR3 coding DNA: TGTGCCAGCAGCTCCCTGGCGGGAAACTATGGCTACACCTTC.

In DNA, the CDR3 is TGTGCCAGCAGCCCGACAGGGTTGGCGCCCCAGCATTTT. Residues: CASSPTGLAPQHF. This rearrangement joins TRBV7-9 to TRBJ1-5, with 7 nucleotides matching TRBD1. The trim removed 5 bases at V and 9 bases at J, leaving 7 bases unmatched. The CDR3 covers 13 residues. Germline CDR1 is SEHNR and CDR2 is FQNEAQ (reference sequence).

V and J are TRBV7-9 and TRBJ2-5; the D gene could be TRBD1 or TRBD2 (5 bases each). The germline gives CDR1 SEHNR, CDR2 FQNEAQ (reference sequence). CDR3 size: 14 residues. Trimming pared 4 bases from V and 1 base from J, leaving 10 bases between. The CDR3 DNA follows: TGTGCCAGCAGCTCCACCGGGACCCAAGAGACCCAGTACTTC. This codes for CASSSTGTQETQYF.

The chain carries TRBV9 and TRBJ2-5; the match to TRBD2 covers 9 bases. Germline CDR1 is SGDLS and CDR2 is YYNGEE. CDR3 length equals 15 residues. J was trimmed by 5 bases and V by 2 bases; bases with no gene match: 7. CDR3 amino acids: CASSVAGGPQETQYF. The CDR3 DNA follows: TGTGCCAGCAGCGTCGCGGGAGGGCCGCAGGAGACCCAGTACTTC.

The CDR3 coding sequence is TGTGCCAGCAGCCCGGACAGGTTTTACGAGCAGTACTTC. As protein: CASSPDRFYEQYF. The chain links TRBV27 to TRBJ2-7, with 7 bases lining up with TRBD1. V lost 6 bases and J lost 4; bases outside the gene matches: 6. Germline V gene lookup returns CDR1 MNHEY and CDR2 SMNVEV (reference sequence). The CDR3 length is 13 residues.

This sequence joins TRBV11-2 and TRBJ2-7; the D gene is possibly TRBD2 (6 bases). CDR3 size: 11 residues. From germline, CDR1 is SGHAT and CDR2 FQNNGV. Deletions cut 4 bases from V and 7 bases from J, with 8 bases between. Here the CDR3 DNA reads TGTGCCAGCAGCTCGGGGGAAGAGCAGTACTTC. As protein: CASSSGEEQYF.

The V gene is TRBV28, the J gene TRBJ2-1; TRBD2 is a possible D gene (5 bases). Germline CDR1 MDHEN, CDR2 SYDVKM. This CDR3 is 13 amino acids long. Deletions cut 5 bases from V and 2 bases from J, with 7 bases between. CDR3 sequence reads: CASSRRPYNEQFF. CDR3 coding DNA: TGTGCCAGCAGTCGGAGGCCCTACAATGAGCAGTTCTTC.

In this sample, this clone turned up a few times. This rearrangement joins TRBV4-3 to TRBJ2-5; perhaps TRBD2 as D (5 bases). CDR3 length equals 15 residues. Germline values: CDR1 LGHNA, CDR2 YSLEER. The ends were cut back, 0 bases at V and 5 bases at J, with 13 bases in the middle. CDR3 amino acids: CASSQDSSTGETQYF. CDR3 in DNA: TGCGCCAGCAGCCAAGACAGCTCCACGGGGGAGACCCAGTACTTC.

V gene TRBV10-2 combines with J gene TRBJ2-3, with 14 nucleotides matching TRBD2. The CDR3 length is 19 residues. Per the germline V gene, CDR1 is WSHSY and CDR2 is SAAADI. Germline trimming cut 8 bases from V and 4 bases from J; bases unmatched to any gene: 17. DNA for the CDR3: TGCGCCAGCGGGATGACTAGCGGGGGGGCCGGGTCGGAAGCAGATACGCAGTATTTT. Encoded protein: CASGMTSGGAGSEADTQYF.

The rearrangement joins TRBV5-5 to TRBJ2-7; TRBD1 matches at 7 bases. V lost 4 bases and J lost 4; bases outside the gene matches: 5. The CDR3 is made up of 13 amino acids. Looked up from germline, CDR1 is SGHKS and CDR2 is YYEKEE (reference sequence). The CDR3 sequence: CASSRDRPYEQYF. The CDR3 coding sequence is TGTGCCAGCAGCCGGGACAGACCATACGAGCAGTACTTC.